Presented here are 20 T cell receptor beta chains from one specimen sequenced in a study of blood T cell repertoires in COVID-19. Assay used: immunoSEQ multiplex PCR; TCRdb lists only in-frame clones, some missing. The sample lists about 170,000 clones; around 86% were seen once. Sequencing was carried out using peripheral blood. The receptors come from a woman older than 75 with COVID-19, enrolled during active disease.

The CDR3 reads CASSLPAGTPDFYTQYF. The CDR3 nucleotides are TGTGCCAGCAGCCTCCCCGCGGGGACGCCCGACTTCTATACGCAGTATTTT. The chain combines TRBV5-8 with TRBJ2-3, with D perhaps matching TRBD2 (6 bases). Trimming took off 4 bases at V and 7 bases at J, with 25 bases between the two ends. The germline gives CDR1 SGHTS, CDR2 YDEGEE. The CDR3 length is 17 residues.

In this sample, this clone turned up once. The chain carries TRBV4-3 and TRBJ1-2; 8 nucleotides match TRBD1. The CDR3 has 16 amino acids. The germline CDR1 and CDR2 sequences are LGHNA and YSLEER. V trimming: 1 base; J trimming: 8 bases; junction bases outside the gene matches: 12. For the CDR3, the DNA is TGCGCCAGCAGCCAAGCCACAGGGGGTGACCCCTTAGGCTACACCTTC. Translating it yields CASSQATGGDPLGYTF.

The rearrangement uses TRBV7-2 and TRBJ2-7; maybe TRBD2 (5 bases). CDR3 length: 14 amino acids. The germline V and J ends were trimmed by 3 bases and 2 bases, with 11 bases remaining between them. Germline values: CDR1 SGHTA, CDR2 FQGNSA. CDR3 nucleotides: TGTGCCAGCAGCTTGCGGACTGGCCCCTACGAGCAGTACTTC. Amino acids: CASSLRTGPYEQYF. The full variable domain, rest sourced from reference TRBV7-2 and TRBJ2-7, is GAGVSQSPSNKVTEKGKDVELRCDPISGHTALYWYRQSLGQGLEFLIYFQGNSAPDKSGLPSDRFSAERTGGSVSTLTIQRTQQEDSAVYLCASSLRTGPYEQYFGPGTRLTVT.

This clone was found once. The chain employs TRBV18 and TRBJ2-1; no clear D gene. CDR3 length: 13 amino acids. CDR1 and CDR2 (germline): KGHSH, LQKENI. V dropped 3 bases and J dropped 5 bases, with 8 bases sitting between them. The CDR3 DNA sequence: TGTGCCAGCTCACCGGTTAGAGACAATGAGCAGTTCTTC. Amino acids: CASSPVRDNEQFF.

This chain joins TRBV18 and TRBJ1-5, with 7 bases lining up with TRBD1. The J segment lost 4 bases and the V segment lost 6 bases, leaving 9 bases of the junction unmatched. Germline-derived CDR1 and CDR2 are KGHSH and LQKENI. The CDR3 has 15 amino acids. In DNA form, the CDR3 reads TGTGCCAGCTCCCGTTCCGGGACAGATAATCAGCCCCAGCATTTT. Residues: CASSRSGTDNQPQHF.

V usage is TRBV4-3 and J usage is TRBJ1-5, with D unresolved. Trimming removed 1 base from V and 4 bases from J, with 5 bases in between. From germline, CDR1 is LGHNA and CDR2 YSLEER. This CDR3 is built from 13 residues. CDR3 loop: CASSQGENQPQHF. The DNA of the CDR3 is TGCGCCAGCAGCCAAGGAGAAAATCAGCCCCAGCATTTT.

This chain connects TRBV7-2 to TRBJ1-6; D perhaps matches TRBD1 (6 bases). Per germline, CDR1 SGHTA and CDR2 FQGNSA. CDR3 length: 14 residues. V was pared by 1 base and J by 5 bases, with 6 bases between. This CDR3 reads CASSLGQDNSPLHF. In DNA, the CDR3 is TGTGCCAGCAGCTTAGGACAGGATAATTCACCCCTCCACTTT. Variable domain in full (rest from reference TRBV7-2 and TRBJ1-6): GAGVSQSPSNKVTEKGKDVELRCDPISGHTALYWYRQSLGQGLEFLIYFQGNSAPDKSGLPSDRFSAERTGGSVSTLTIQRTQQEDSAVYLCASSLGQDNSPLHFGNGTRLTVT.

This sequence joins TRBV14 and TRBJ1-4; D gene ambiguous. V was cut by 1 base and J by 7 bases, with 7 bases left in between. The germline V gene encodes CDR1 SGHDN and CDR2 FVKESK. This CDR3 spans 13 amino acids. The CDR3 loop reads CASSQGRREKLFF. CDR3 sequence (DNA): TGTGCCAGCAGCCAAGGGAGGCGTGAAAAACTGTTTTTT.

The V gene is TRBV11-2, the J gene TRBJ1-2, with D tentatively TRBD1 (5 bases). There are 12 residues in the CDR3. V was clipped by 4 bases and J by 4 bases, with 7 bases between them. The germline CDR1 and CDR2 sequences are SGHAT and FQNNGV. Here the CDR3 reads CASSSTVYGYTF. The CDR3 coding sequence is TGTGCCAGCAGCTCGACAGTCTATGGCTACACCTTC.

The gene calls are TRBV29-1 and TRBJ1-1; the D is unclear. The V and J ends lost 7 bases and 6 bases respectively, with 15 bases between them. Per germline, CDR1 SQVTM and CDR2 ANQGSEA. CDR3 size: 12 residues. The CDR3 DNA is TGCAGCGGATCTCGGGATCGGGCTGAAGCTTTCTTT. It specifies CSGSRDRAEAFF.

The V gene is TRBV19, the J gene TRBJ1-1, with a tentative D call TRBD1 (6 bases). Trimming removed 3 bases from V and 5 bases from J, with 16 bases in between. In germline, CDR1 is LNHDA, CDR2 SQIVND (reference sequence). This CDR3 spans 15 amino acids. The CDR3 region has the DNA TGTGCCAGTAGTATTATGGGACAAATGGGGACTGAAGCTTTCTTT. This sequence encodes CASSIMGQMGTEAFF.

The chain combines TRBV7-3 with TRBJ2-5, with 9 bases aligning to TRBD2. Germline V gene data show CDR1 as SGHTA and CDR2 as FQGTGA. With V trimmed by 2 bases and J by 5 bases, 6 bases remained unmatched. The CDR3 loop spans 15 amino acids. This CDR3 reads CASSLAAGGWETQYF. CDR3 nucleotide sequence: TGTGCCAGCAGCTTAGCCGCGGGAGGGTGGGAGACCCAGTACTTC.

This chain joins TRBV19 and TRBJ2-2; 8 positions match TRBD1. J lost 0 bases, V lost 3 bases, and 3 bases had no gene match. CDR1 is LNHDA, CDR2 SQIVND, per germline (reference sequence). This CDR3 contains 16 residues. As DNA, the CDR3 is TGTGCCAGTAGTATGTCGACAGGGGCGAACACCGGGGAGCTGTTTTTT. Translated, it gives CASSMSTGANTGELFF.

The rearrangement uses TRBV28 and TRBJ1-2; 10 bases fit TRBD1. V dropped 4 bases and J dropped 3; count of bases not matched to a gene: 2. CDR3 length: 14 amino acids. Germline V gene sequence: CDR1 MDHEN, CDR2 SYDVKM. CDR3 DNA sequence: TGTGCCAGCAGTTCGGGACAGGGGTACTATGGCTACACCTTC. As protein: CASSSGQGYYGYTF.

The chain has TRBV6-5 and TRBJ2-5, with D possibly TRBD2 on 5 matching bases. The CDR3 runs to 14 residues. CDR1 is MNHEY and CDR2 is SVGAGI in the germline V gene. Trimming took off 2 bases at V and 7 bases at J, with 14 bases between the two ends. CDR3 amino acids: CASSYAGSMGTQYF. The CDR3 nucleotides are TGTGCCAGCAGTTACGCGGGCAGTATGGGGACCCAGTACTTC.

The CDR3 DNA sequence: TGTGCCAGCAGCTTGGGGGTCAGGGTAATGAACACTGAAGCTTTCTTT. Protein product: CASSLGVRVMNTEAFF. This chain uses TRBV5-6 with TRBJ1-1; tentatively, D is TRBD1 (5 bases). The CDR3 runs 16 residues. Trimming stripped 0 bases from V and 0 bases from J, with 12 bases between. CDR1 is SGHDT and CDR2 is YYEEEE in the germline V gene.

This chain joins TRBV3-1 (or the pseudogene TRBV3-2) and TRBJ1-5, with D tentatively TRBD1 (6 bases). The germline V gene has CDR1 LGHDT and CDR2 YNNKEL (reference sequence). Trimming left V 2 bases short and J 6 bases short, with 14 bases between. This CDR3 comprises 15 residues. CDR3 nucleotides: TGTGCCAGCAGCCAATTTACAGGGCCGGGTCAGCCCCAGCATTTT. It yields the protein CASSQFTGPGQPQHF.

The CDR3 DNA sequence: TGTGCCAGCAGCGTGCCGGGACAGCCAGTTCAAGAGACCCAGTACTTC. Its protein product is CASSVPGQPVQETQYF. The chain couples TRBV21-1 to TRBJ2-5; the D segment call TRBD1 is taken from the table without a DNA check. TRBV21-1 is a known pseudogene. This CDR3 comprises 16 residues.

This clone was picked up many times. The gene calls are TRBV7-9 and TRBJ1-4; D remains unclear. The CDR3 has 13 amino acids. Trimming removed 2 bases at V and 10 bases at J, with 11 bases between. Germline values: CDR1 SEHNR, CDR2 FQNEAQ (reference sequence). CDR3 coding DNA: TGTGCCAGCAGCTTAAATACAGCCCTAAAACTGTTTTTT. Residues: CASSLNTALKLFF.

CDR3 bases: TGTGCCAGCAGTTTGGTGACAGACGCTGGCTACACCTTC. This codes for CASSLVTDAGYTF. This rearrangement joins TRBV28 to TRBJ1-2; a weak D match, TRBD1 (5 bases). The CDR3 totals 13 residues. Looked up from germline, CDR1 is MDHEN and CDR2 is SYDVKM. Trimming stripped 3 bases from V and 7 bases from J, with 12 bases between.